A single sample gave rise to the 16 T cell receptor beta chains below, sequenced in a study of shared clonotypes between healthy human individuals. The assay was immunoSEQ multiplex PCR, and TCRdb's table has in-frame clones only and misses some. This table has 2 million to 2.5 million clones, 80% to 95% appearing once. The sequencing input was naive CD4+ T cells from PBMCs. Sample subset: CD45RA+ positively selected. The receptors come from a man in his late teens or twenties in good health. Some clones in this sample may be carry-over from other donors' samples.

This clone was counted only a few times. Additional DNA sequences in this sample encode the identical CDR3. The V call is TRBV9, the J call TRBJ1-1; TRBD1 agrees at 9 bases. V was pared by 4 bases and J by 7 bases, with 8 bases of the junction left unmatched. Germline assignment: CDR1 SGDLS and CDR2 YYNGEE. This CDR3 spans 14 amino acids. The CDR3 region is CASSPRTGGGEAFF. In DNA form, the CDR3 reads TGTGCCAGCAGCCCACGAACAGGGGGCGGTGAAGCTTTCTTT.

This clone occurred a few times. V gene TRBV10-3 combines with J gene TRBJ1-1, with unresolved D. Trimming took off 8 bases at V and 1 base at J, with 23 bases between the two ends. Looked up from germline, CDR1 is ENHRY and CDR2 is SYGVKD. The CDR3 totals 17 residues. The DNA for the CDR3 is TGTGCCATCTCCCCACATTACAACGACTTCCAGAACACTGAAGCTTTCTTT. Translated, it gives CAISPHYNDFQNTEAFF.

The V call is TRBV11-3, the J call TRBJ2-3, with D uncertain. Germline V gives CDR1 SGHNT, CDR2 YENEEA. The V end lost 5 bases, the J end lost 6 bases, and 9 bases lay between the germline ends. The CDR3 is 12 residues long. The CDR3, as DNA: TGTGCCAGCAGCCGAACTCCGGATACGCAGTATTTT. It specifies CASSRTPDTQYF.

The chain recombines TRBV28 with TRBJ2-3; TRBD2 agrees at 9 bases. The germline V gene has CDR1 MDHEN and CDR2 SYDVKM. The CDR3 has 14 amino acids. V was clipped by 6 bases and J by 7 bases; unmatched bases: 8. The DNA of the CDR3 is TGTGCCAGCAGATCTAGCGGGATCTTGAATACGCAGTATTTT. The encoded protein is CASRSSGILNTQYF.

J is TRBJ1-4 and V is TRBV5-1; 7 positions agree with TRBD1. CDR1 is SGHRS and CDR2 is YFSETQ in the germline V gene. After removal of 4 bases from V and 13 bases from J, the junction contained 13 bases not matched to a gene. The CDR3 extends over 14 amino acids. The CDR3 DNA reads as TGCGCCAGCAGCCCGACAGGGAGGGCAGGGGGACTGTTTTTT. Encoded protein: CASSPTGRAGGLFF. Complete variable domain (other parts from reference TRBV5-1 and TRBJ1-4): KAGVTQTPRYLIKTRGQQVTLSCSPISGHRSVSWYQQTPGQGLQFLFEYFSETQRNKGNFPGRFSGRQFSNSRSEMNVSTLELGDSALYLCASSPTGRAGGLFFGSGTQLSVL.

Details on this clone: Other DNA sequences within the sample encode an identical CDR3. V is TRBV18 and J is TRBJ1-1; D is unclear. Germline V lookup: CDR1 KGHSH, CDR2 LQKENI. This CDR3 has 14 residues. The V end lost 3 bases, the J end lost 1 base, and 9 bases lay between the germline ends. The CDR3 bases are TGTGCCAGCTCACCTGATTCAGGGAACACTGAAGCTTTCTTT. Translation: CASSPDSGNTEAFF.

This chain joins TRBV6-6 and TRBJ2-7, with 10 nucleotides matching TRBD2. Germline V gene sequence: CDR1 MNHNY, CDR2 SVGAGI (reference sequence). CDR3 length: 13 amino acids. V was clipped by 7 bases and J by 5 bases; unmatched bases: 5. In nucleotides, the CDR3 is TGTGCCAGCAAGCTAGCGGGAGAGAACGAGCAGTACTTC. It specifies CASKLAGENEQYF.

V and J are TRBV10-3 and TRBJ2-5; 15 bases map to TRBD2. In germline, CDR1 is ENHRY, CDR2 SYGVKD. The CDR3 has 16 amino acids. With 3 bases clipped from V and 5 bases from J, the junction kept 4 bases outside the gene matches. The CDR3 protein is CAISDPGLAGGETQYF. The CDR3 region has the DNA TGTGCCATCAGTGACCCGGGACTAGCGGGAGGCGAGACCCAGTACTTC.

For this clone: Mismatch with germline at one junction end may stem from a read error. The chain couples TRBV28 to TRBJ2-5; D call uncertain. The CDR3 spans 14 residues. Germline V gene sequence: CDR1 MDHEN, CDR2 SYDVKM. The CDR3 spells CASSLRPNQETQYF. CDR3 in DNA: TGTGCCAGCAGTTTACGGCCGAACCAGGAGACCCAGTACTTC.

Details on this clone: The same CDR3 also results from other DNA sequences found in this sample. V and J are TRBV29-1 and TRBJ2-1, with 10 bases lining up with TRBD2. The CDR3 totals 13 residues. CDR1 is SQVTM, CDR2 ANQGSEA, per germline. V gave up 6 bases and J gave up 4 bases; unmatched junction bases: 3. Here the CDR3 DNA reads TGCAGCGTCGGGACTAGCGCGTACAATGAGCAGTTCTTC. Its protein product is CSVGTSAYNEQFF.

The chain is built from TRBV29-1 and TRBJ2-1; TRBD2 aligns across 10 bases. The germline CDR1 and CDR2 sequences are SQVTM and ANQGSEA. This CDR3 has 13 residues. With 4 bases clipped from V and 8 bases from J, the junction kept 5 bases outside the gene matches. The CDR3 DNA sequence: TGCAGCGTTGCTAGCGGGAGATTTTATGAGCAGTTCTTC. This sequence encodes CSVASGRFYEQFF.

The chain carries TRBV6-5 and TRBJ2-7, with 9 bases identical to TRBD1. This CDR3 has 14 amino acids. CDR1 and CDR2 from the germline V gene are MNHEY and SVGAGI. After removal of 6 bases from V and 3 bases from J, the junction contained 6 bases not matched to a gene. The CDR3 DNA sequence: TGTGCCAGCAGCCAGACAGGGGGGAACTACGAGCAGTACTTC. Amino acids: CASSQTGGNYEQYF.

Worth noting for this clone: This specimen includes other DNA sequences encoding the same CDR3. The chain has TRBV28 and TRBJ2-3; no clear D gene. V lost 2 bases to trimming and J lost 0 bases, with 6 bases between them. Germline CDR1 reads MDHEN; CDR2 reads SYDVKM. The CDR3 runs 14 residues. The CDR3 bases are TGTGCCAGCAGTTTACCCTCGAGCACAGATACGCAGTATTTT. Its protein is CASSLPSSTDTQYF.

The chain uses TRBV27 and TRBJ2-5; TRBD2 aligns across 11 bases. The J call could be wrong; TRBJ2-7 is a better fit for the DNA end. The CDR3 contains 15 residues. Germline V gene lookup returns CDR1 MNHEY and CDR2 SMNVEV (reference sequence). This chain's CDR3 is CASSSGLAAAYEQYF. The CDR3 DNA sequence: TGTGCCAGCAGTTCGGGACTAGCGGCAGCCTACGAGCAGTACTTC.

The chain links TRBV28 to TRBJ2-3, with D uncertain. The germline gives CDR1 MDHEN, CDR2 SYDVKM. The V and J ends lost 4 bases and 9 bases respectively, with 11 bases between them. CDR3 length equals 12 residues. The CDR3 DNA sequence: TGTGCCAGCAGTTCCGGATATGGGACGCAGTATTTT. This translates into CASSSGYGTQYF.

The V call is TRBV5-1, the J call TRBJ2-6, with a tentative D call TRBD1 (5 bases). Germline V CDR1 and CDR2: SGHRS, YFSETQ. The CDR3 contains 16 residues. Trimming cost V 4 bases and J 4 bases, with 15 bases left between them. DNA of the CDR3: TGCGCCAGCAGCCCGGAGATTCAGGGAGGGGCCAACGTCCTGACTTTC. It encodes CASSPEIQGGANVLTF.